This TCR beta chain was profiled in a study of blood T cells in healthy people across ages. Through a sample-barcoded 5' primer and a J-beta primer mix, a second PCR was run for about 6 to 11 cycles. TCRdb used MiXCR to reprocess the 5' RACE reads, holding one entry per CDR3 protein. Among fewer than 950,000 distinct CDR3 sequences, less than 70% were seen once, and the ten largest hold roughly 40%. V was clipped by 0 bases and J by 3 bases, with 15 bases between them. Germline V gives CDR1 DFQATT, CDR2 SNEGSKA (reference sequence). The CDR3 loop spans 16 amino acids. V and J are TRBV20-1 and TRBJ2-1, with D unclear. What was sequenced was blood. The TCR was taken from a man aged 80 or over in good health. The CDR3 protein is CSARDPRSWGYNEQFF. CDR3 sequence (DNA): TGCAGTGCTAGAGACCCCCGGAGTTGGGGCTACAATGAGCAGTTCTTC.